The 23 T cell receptor beta chains given below trace back to one sample, sequenced in a study of blood T cell repertoires in COVID-19. The data were produced by immunoSEQ multiplex PCR, yet TCRdb's version contains in-frame clones alone and is incomplete. The sample contains over 200,000 clones, less than 90% of which appear only once. The sample consisted of peripheral blood. These receptors came from a man aged 35 to 55 with active or convalescent COVID-19.

This chain links TRBV4-3 with TRBJ1-1; 8 nucleotides line up with TRBD1. Trimming took 0 bases from V and 8 from J; bases not matched to a gene: 8. CDR3 length: 15 residues. In germline, CDR1 is LGHNA, CDR2 YSLEER. The CDR3 DNA reads TGCGCCAGCAGCCAAGATCCGAGACAGGGGTCGGAAGCTTTCTTT. Residues: CASSQDPRQGSEAFF.

Note on this clone: This CDR3 is also generated by other DNA sequences in the sample. The chain links TRBV27 to TRBJ1-2; D is uncertain. Looked up from germline, CDR1 is MNHEY and CDR2 is SMNVEV (reference sequence). Trimming stripped 2 bases from V and 2 bases from J, with 6 bases between. This CDR3 comprises 13 residues. The CDR3 spells CASSLGQNYGYTF. The CDR3 nucleotides are TGTGCCAGCAGTTTAGGGCAGAACTATGGCTACACCTTC.

Only a few counts were recorded for this clone. The rearrangement links TRBV15 to TRBJ2-6; possible D gene TRBD2, 5 bases. Trimming cost V 2 bases and J 5 bases, with 16 bases left between them. Germline CDR1 LNHNV, CDR2 YYDKDF (reference sequence). CDR3 length equals 17 residues. The CDR3 is CATSRIGMRERANVLTF. DNA for the CDR3: TGTGCCACCAGCAGAATTGGGATGAGGGAACGGGCCAACGTCCTGACTTTC.

V and J are TRBV2 and TRBJ2-2, with D hard to call. The length of the CDR3 is 14 residues. Trimming stripped 8 bases from V and 0 bases from J, with 10 bases between. Germline V lookup: CDR1 SNHLY, CDR2 FYNNEI. Here the CDR3 DNA reads TGTGCCAGCTGGTACAGCCCGAACACCGGGGAGCTGTTTTTT. Its protein is CASWYSPNTGELFF.

This clone was seen only once. This chain uses TRBV30 with TRBJ2-7, with 10 bases fitting TRBD2. Germline V CDR1 and CDR2: GTSNPN, SVGIG (reference sequence). J was trimmed by 0 bases and V by 2 bases; bases with no gene match: 7. The CDR3 has 16 residues. The CDR3 DNA reads TGTGCCTGGAGTTACGGACTAGCGGCAAACTCCTACGAGCAGTACTTC. Translation gives CAWSYGLAANSYEQYF.

The V and J genes are TRBV6-5 and TRBJ2-2; D possibly corresponds to TRBD2 (7 bases). With 2 bases removed from V and 1 base from J, the gap between germline ends came to 11 bases. This CDR3 is 16 amino acids long. Germline CDR1 and CDR2: MNHEY and SVGAGI. Here the CDR3 reads CASSYERGGNTGELFF. The CDR3 nucleotides read TGTGCCAGCAGTTACGAGAGGGGGGGGAACACCGGGGAGCTGTTTTTT.

The chain couples TRBV28 to TRBJ1-5, with 9 nucleotides matching TRBD1. Per germline, CDR1 MDHEN and CDR2 SYDVKM. This CDR3 comprises 15 residues. J was trimmed by 4 bases and V by 7 bases; bases with no gene match: 8. CDR3 sequence: CASTSYRGQNQPQHF. The CDR3 DNA is TGTGCCAGCACCTCCTACAGGGGGCAGAATCAGCCCCAGCATTTT.

The gene calls are TRBV7-8 and TRBJ2-3, with 7 bases that match TRBD2. After removal of 4 bases from V and 4 bases from J, the junction contained 11 bases not matched to a gene. The CDR3 extends over 16 amino acids. The V gene's germline CDR1 is SGHVS and CDR2 FQNEAQ. CDR3 bases: TGTGCCAGCAGCTCCCGCTTTGCGGGAGAAGCAGATACGCAGTATTTT. Translation gives CASSSRFAGEADTQYF.

The chain couples TRBV24-1 to TRBJ1-5, with TRBD1 matching over 8 bases. Trimming removed 4 bases from V and 4 bases from J; junction bases left unmatched: 8. This CDR3 is 16 amino acids long. Germline V gene data show CDR1 as KGHDR and CDR2 as SFDVKD. The CDR3 spells CATSDLDRGSNQPQHF. The CDR3 bases are TGTGCCACCAGTGACCTCGACAGGGGCTCAAATCAGCCCCAGCATTTT.

The V call is TRBV2, the J call TRBJ2-7, with 7 positions matching TRBD2. V dropped 11 bases and J dropped 1; count of bases not matched to a gene: 5. This CDR3 comprises 12 residues. Germline V CDR1 and CDR2: SNHLY, FYNNEI. The CDR3 DNA is TGTGCCGCTTTGGGGGGGTCCTACGAGCAGTACTTC. Its translation is CAALGGSYEQYF.

For the CDR3, the DNA is TGTGCCAGCAGTTATGGGAGGAACACTGAAGCTTTCTTT. This gives the protein CASSYGRNTEAFF. V gene TRBV12-3 or TRBV12-4 combines with J gene TRBJ1-1, with D uncertain. The ends were cut back, 4 bases at V and 1 base at J, with 7 bases in the middle. The CDR3 runs to 13 residues.

In regard to this clone: One end of the junction varies from germline; a read error may be responsible. The chain recombines TRBV5-4 with TRBJ1-2, with D maybe TRBD1 (5 bases). The length of the CDR3 is 12 residues. Germline CDR1 reads SGHNT; CDR2 reads YYREEE (reference sequence). The CDR3 nucleotides read TGTGCCAGCACCTTTGGGGGGTATGACTACACCTTC. Translating it yields CASTFGGYDYTF.

This clone turned up a few times. The gene calls are TRBV5-1 and TRBJ1-4, with 7 bases lining up with TRBD1. The CDR3 totals 15 residues. CDR1 SGHRS and CDR2 YFSETQ come from the germline V gene. J gave up 4 bases and V 4 bases, and 7 bases lay outside the gene matches. CDR3 DNA: TGCGCCAGCAGCCCCGAGGGACAGCTTAATGAAAAACTGTTTTTT. Translated: CASSPEGQLNEKLFF.

This chain links TRBV10-2 with TRBJ2-1; 9 nucleotides line up with TRBD2. Losses at the gene ends were 6 bases for V and 4 bases for J; bases not matched to a gene: 7. The germline V gene encodes CDR1 WSHSY and CDR2 SAAADI. This CDR3 has 15 residues. The CDR3 is CASRGERGAYNEQFF. Written as DNA, the CDR3 is TGCGCCAGCAGGGGGGAGCGGGGGGCGTACAATGAGCAGTTCTTC.

This clone appeared a single time. This sequence joins TRBV5-4 and TRBJ1-1, with D possibly TRBD1 on 5 matching bases. CDR3 length: 12 amino acids. Germline values: CDR1 SGHNT, CDR2 YYREEE (reference sequence). Trimming took off 2 bases at V and 4 bases at J, with 6 bases between the two ends. In DNA form, the CDR3 reads TGTGCCAGCAGCTTTGACAGCACTGAAGCTTTCTTT. This codes for CASSFDSTEAFF.

This chain connects TRBV7-9 to TRBJ2-4, with a weak D call TRBD2 (5 bases). Trimming took 5 bases from V and 1 from J, leaving 18 bases between them. The CDR3 extends over 17 amino acids. In germline, CDR1 is SEHNR, CDR2 FQNEAQ (reference sequence). CDR3 DNA sequence: TGTGCCAGCAGCCCGACGGGGATTCAACGGGCCAAAAACATTCAGTACTTC. Translated: CASSPTGIQRAKNIQYF. The variable domain in full, completed from reference TRBV7-9 and TRBJ2-4, reads DTGVSQNPRHKITKRGQNVTFRCDPISEHNRLYWYRQTLGQGPEFLTYFQNEAQLEKSRLLSDRFSAERPKGSFSTLEIQRTEQGDSAMYLCASSPTGIQRAKNIQYFGAGTRLSVL.

The genes are TRBV5-1 and TRBJ1-1, with a possible D match to TRBD1 (6 bases). The V and J ends lost 0 bases and 6 bases respectively, with 9 bases between them. The germline V gene encodes CDR1 SGHRS and CDR2 YFSETQ. This CDR3 comprises 13 residues. This CDR3 reads CASSLGRQAEAFF. CDR3 DNA: TGCGCCAGCAGCTTGGGGAGACAGGCTGAAGCTTTCTTT. Drawing the rest from reference TRBV5-1 and TRBJ1-1, the complete variable domain is KAGVTQTPRYLIKTRGQQVTLSCSPISGHRSVSWYQQTPGQGLQFLFEYFSETQRNKGNFPGRFSGRQFSNSRSEMNVSTLELGDSALYLCASSLGRQAEAFFGQGTRLTVV.

The rearrangement links TRBV28 to TRBJ2-7; D gene ambiguous. Germline values: CDR1 MDHEN, CDR2 SYDVKM. This CDR3 is 13 amino acids long. The V end lost 7 bases, the J end lost 0 bases, and 10 bases lay between the germline ends. CDR3 loop: CASTPTDSYEQYF. The CDR3 DNA follows: TGTGCCAGCACCCCGACTGACTCCTACGAGCAGTACTTC.

CDR3 coding DNA: TGCGCCAGCAGTACGCCGGGAGCCTTGAACACTGAAGCTTTCTTT. Amino acids: CASSTPGALNTEAFF. This sequence joins TRBV10-2 and TRBJ1-1; unclear D gene. V was cut by 5 bases and J by 0 bases, with 13 bases left in between. The V gene's germline CDR1 is WSHSY and CDR2 SAAADI. The CDR3 totals 15 residues.

The CDR3 DNA reads TGTGCCACCAGTGGCCCCTGGGACAGGGAAGGATGCGAGCAGTACTTC. Protein product: CATSGPWDREGCEQYF. The V and J genes are TRBV24-1 and TRBJ2-7; TRBD1 aligns across 9 bases. Trimming took 5 bases from V and 6 from J; bases not matched to a gene: 13. CDR1 is KGHDR and CDR2 is SFDVKD in the germline V gene. The CDR3 is 16 residues long.

This clone was found once. J is TRBJ2-3 and V is TRBV27, with a possible D match to TRBD2 (6 bases). In germline, CDR1 is MNHEY, CDR2 SMNVEV (reference sequence). This CDR3 contains 14 residues. V lost 3 bases to trimming and J lost 3 bases, with 10 bases between them. CDR3 loop: CASSLKGRTDTQYF. CDR3 DNA sequence: TGTGCCAGCAGTTTGAAGGGGAGGACAGATACGCAGTATTTT.

V gene TRBV7-8 combines with J gene TRBJ2-7; 9 bases agree with TRBD2. This CDR3 has 13 residues. CDR1 SGHVS and CDR2 FQNEAQ come from the germline V gene. The J segment lost 5 bases and the V segment lost 4 bases, leaving 3 bases of the junction unmatched. CDR3 residues: CASSSGLANEQYF. CDR3 DNA sequence: TGTGCCAGCAGCTCGGGACTAGCTAACGAGCAGTACTTC.

In this sample, this clone turned up once. This chain connects TRBV30 to TRBJ1-3; no reliable D call. From germline, CDR1 is GTSNPN and CDR2 SVGIG (reference sequence). This CDR3 comprises 14 residues. V dropped 0 bases and J dropped 0 bases, with 6 bases sitting between them. CDR3 coding DNA: TGTGCCTGGAGTGTACATATCTCTGGAAACACCATATATTTT. Translating it yields CAWSVHISGNTIYF.